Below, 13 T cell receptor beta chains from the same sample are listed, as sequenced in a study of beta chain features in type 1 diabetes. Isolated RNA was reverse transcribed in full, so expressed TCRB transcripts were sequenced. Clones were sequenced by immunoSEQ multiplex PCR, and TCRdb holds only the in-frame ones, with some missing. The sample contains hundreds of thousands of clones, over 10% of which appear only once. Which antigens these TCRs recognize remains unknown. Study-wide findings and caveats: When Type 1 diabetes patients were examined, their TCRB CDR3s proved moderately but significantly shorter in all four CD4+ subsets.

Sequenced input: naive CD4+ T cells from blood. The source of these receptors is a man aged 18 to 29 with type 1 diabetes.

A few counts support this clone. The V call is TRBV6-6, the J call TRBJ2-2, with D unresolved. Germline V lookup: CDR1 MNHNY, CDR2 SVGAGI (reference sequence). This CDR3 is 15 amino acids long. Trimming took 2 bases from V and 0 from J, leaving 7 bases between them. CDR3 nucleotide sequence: TGTGCCAGCAGTTACGGGCAGACGAACACCGGGGAGCTGTTTTTT. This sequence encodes CASSYGQTNTGELFF.

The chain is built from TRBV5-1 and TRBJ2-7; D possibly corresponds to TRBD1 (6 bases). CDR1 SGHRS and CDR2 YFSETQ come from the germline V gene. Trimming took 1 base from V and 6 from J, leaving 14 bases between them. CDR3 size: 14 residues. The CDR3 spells CASSLRGGEFEQYF. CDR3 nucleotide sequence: TGCGCCAGCAGCTTGCGAGGGGGTGAGTTCGAGCAGTACTTC.

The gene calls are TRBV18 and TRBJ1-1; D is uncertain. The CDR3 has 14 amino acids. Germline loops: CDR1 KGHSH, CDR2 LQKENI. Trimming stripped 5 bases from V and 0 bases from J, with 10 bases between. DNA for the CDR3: TGTGCCAGCTCAGTCTTCGGAGTGAACACTGAAGCTTTCTTT. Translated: CASSVFGVNTEAFF. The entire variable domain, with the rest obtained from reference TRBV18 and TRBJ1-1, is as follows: NAGVMQNPRHLVRRRGQEARLRCSPMKGHSHVYWYRQLPEEGLKFMVYLQKENIIDESGMPKERFSAEFPKEGPSILRIQQVVRGDSAAYFCASSVFGVNTEAFFGQGTRLTVV.

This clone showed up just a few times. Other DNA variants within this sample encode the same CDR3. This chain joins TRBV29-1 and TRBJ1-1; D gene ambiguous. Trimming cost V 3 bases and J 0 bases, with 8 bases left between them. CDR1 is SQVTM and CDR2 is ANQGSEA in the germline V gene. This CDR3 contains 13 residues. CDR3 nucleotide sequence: TGCAGCGTTGAGGGCCGCCTGAACACTGAAGCTTTCTTT. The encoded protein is CSVEGRLNTEAFF.

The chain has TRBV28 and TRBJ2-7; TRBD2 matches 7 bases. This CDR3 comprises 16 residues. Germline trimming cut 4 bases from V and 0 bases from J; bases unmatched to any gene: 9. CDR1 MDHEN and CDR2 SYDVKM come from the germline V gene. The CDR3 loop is CASSSESGAFSYEQYF. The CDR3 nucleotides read TGTGCCAGCAGTTCCGAGAGCGGGGCCTTCTCCTACGAGCAGTACTTC.

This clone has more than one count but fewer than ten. The CDR3 DNA reads TGTGCCTGGAGTAGGTCACGAGGATATGGCTACACCTTC. Its protein product is CAWSRSRGYGYTF. The chain carries TRBV30 and TRBJ1-2, with unresolved D. Germline CDR1 and CDR2: GTSNPN and SVGIG (reference sequence). This CDR3 is 13 amino acids long. Trimming took 2 bases from V and 5 from J, leaving 12 bases between them.

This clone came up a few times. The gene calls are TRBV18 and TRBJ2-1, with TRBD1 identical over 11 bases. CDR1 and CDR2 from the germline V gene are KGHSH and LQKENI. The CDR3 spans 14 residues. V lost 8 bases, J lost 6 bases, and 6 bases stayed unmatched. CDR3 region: CASTGQGVVNEQFF. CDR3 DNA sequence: TGTGCCAGCACGGGACAGGGGGTCGTCAATGAGCAGTTCTTC.

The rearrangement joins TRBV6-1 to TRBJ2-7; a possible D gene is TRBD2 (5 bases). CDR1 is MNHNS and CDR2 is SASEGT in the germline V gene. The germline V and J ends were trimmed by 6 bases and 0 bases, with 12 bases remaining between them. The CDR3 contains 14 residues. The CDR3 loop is CASRPDWNSYEQYF. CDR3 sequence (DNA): TGTGCCAGCAGGCCGGACTGGAACTCCTACGAGCAGTACTTC.

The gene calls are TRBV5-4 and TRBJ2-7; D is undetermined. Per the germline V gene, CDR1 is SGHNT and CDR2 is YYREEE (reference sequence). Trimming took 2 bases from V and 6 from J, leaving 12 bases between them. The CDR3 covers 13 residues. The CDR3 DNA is TGTGCCAGCAGCTTTTCCCCGCCCAGCGAGCAGTACTTC. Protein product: CASSFSPPSEQYF.

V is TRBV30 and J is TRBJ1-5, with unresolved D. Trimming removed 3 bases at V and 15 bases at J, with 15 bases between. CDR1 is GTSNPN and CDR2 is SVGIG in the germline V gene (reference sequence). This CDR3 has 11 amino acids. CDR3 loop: CAWRRAGRSHF. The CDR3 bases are TGTGCCTGGAGGCGGGCAGGCCGATCGCATTTT.

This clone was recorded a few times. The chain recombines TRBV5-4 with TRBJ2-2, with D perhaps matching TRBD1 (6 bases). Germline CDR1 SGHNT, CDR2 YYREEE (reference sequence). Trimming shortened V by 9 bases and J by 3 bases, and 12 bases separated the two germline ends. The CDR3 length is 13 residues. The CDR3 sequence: CANTGKDTGELFF. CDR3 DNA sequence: TGTGCCAACACAGGGAAGGACACCGGGGAGCTGTTTTTT.

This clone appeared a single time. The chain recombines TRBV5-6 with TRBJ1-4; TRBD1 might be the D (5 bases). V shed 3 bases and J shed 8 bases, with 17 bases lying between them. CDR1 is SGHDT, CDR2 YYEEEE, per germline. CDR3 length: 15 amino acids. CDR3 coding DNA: TGTGCCAGCAGCTCAACGCGGGGGTCAGGCGAAAAACTGTTTTTT. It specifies CASSSTRGSGEKLFF. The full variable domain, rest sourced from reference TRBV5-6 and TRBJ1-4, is DAGVTQSPTHLIKTRGQQVTLRCSPKSGHDTVSWYQQALGQGPQFIFQYYEEEERQRGNFPDRFSGHQFPNYSSELNVNALLLGDSALYLCASSSTRGSGEKLFFGSGTQLSVL.

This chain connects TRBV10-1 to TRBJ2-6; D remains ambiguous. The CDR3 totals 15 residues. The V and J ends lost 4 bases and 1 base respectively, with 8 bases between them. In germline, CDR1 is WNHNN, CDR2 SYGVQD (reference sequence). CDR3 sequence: CASSGGWSGANVLTF. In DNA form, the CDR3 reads TGCGCCAGCAGTGGAGGCTGGTCTGGGGCCAACGTCCTGACTTTC.